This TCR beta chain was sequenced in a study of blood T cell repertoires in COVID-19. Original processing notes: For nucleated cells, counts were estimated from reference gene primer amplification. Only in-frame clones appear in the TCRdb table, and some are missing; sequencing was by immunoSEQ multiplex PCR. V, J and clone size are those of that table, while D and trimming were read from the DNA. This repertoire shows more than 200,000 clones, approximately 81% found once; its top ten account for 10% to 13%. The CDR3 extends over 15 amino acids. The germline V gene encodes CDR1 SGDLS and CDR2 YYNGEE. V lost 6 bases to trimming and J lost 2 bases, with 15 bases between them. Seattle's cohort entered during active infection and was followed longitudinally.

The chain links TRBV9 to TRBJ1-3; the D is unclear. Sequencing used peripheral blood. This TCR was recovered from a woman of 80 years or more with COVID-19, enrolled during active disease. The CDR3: CASTRDGEAGNTIYF. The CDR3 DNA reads TGTGCCAGCACCCGAGACGGGGAGGCTGGAAACACCATATATTTT. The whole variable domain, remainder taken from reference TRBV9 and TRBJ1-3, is DSGVTQTPKHLITATGQRVTLRCSPRSGDLSVYWYQQSLDQGLQFLIQYYNGEERAKGNILERFSAQQFPDLHSELNLSSLELGDSALYFCASTRDGEAGNTIYFGEGSWLTVV.